This T cell receptor beta chain is from a study of T-cell reconstitution after alpha-beta-depleted transplantation in children. This clonotype was detected ten times or more. A TCRbeta library incorporating unique molecular identifiers was prepared. TCRdb called the PCR reads again in MiXCR, with one record for every CDR3 protein. This table holds approximately 100,000 distinct CDR3 sequences, more than 9% found once. The receptor's source is a human donor who donated a stem cell graft to a child with inherited bone marrow failure. Source: PBMCs from the stem cell graft donor, taken from the stem cell graft.

The CDR3 coding sequence is TGTGCCAGCAGCTTTGGGGTTAGGAGCGAGCAGTACTTC. Amino acids: CASSFGVRSEQYF. The V and J genes are TRBV7-2 and TRBJ2-7; D is unresolved. Germline CDR1 SGHTA, CDR2 FQGNSA. Trimming shortened V by 3 bases and J by 6 bases, and 12 bases separated the two germline ends. There are 13 residues in the CDR3.